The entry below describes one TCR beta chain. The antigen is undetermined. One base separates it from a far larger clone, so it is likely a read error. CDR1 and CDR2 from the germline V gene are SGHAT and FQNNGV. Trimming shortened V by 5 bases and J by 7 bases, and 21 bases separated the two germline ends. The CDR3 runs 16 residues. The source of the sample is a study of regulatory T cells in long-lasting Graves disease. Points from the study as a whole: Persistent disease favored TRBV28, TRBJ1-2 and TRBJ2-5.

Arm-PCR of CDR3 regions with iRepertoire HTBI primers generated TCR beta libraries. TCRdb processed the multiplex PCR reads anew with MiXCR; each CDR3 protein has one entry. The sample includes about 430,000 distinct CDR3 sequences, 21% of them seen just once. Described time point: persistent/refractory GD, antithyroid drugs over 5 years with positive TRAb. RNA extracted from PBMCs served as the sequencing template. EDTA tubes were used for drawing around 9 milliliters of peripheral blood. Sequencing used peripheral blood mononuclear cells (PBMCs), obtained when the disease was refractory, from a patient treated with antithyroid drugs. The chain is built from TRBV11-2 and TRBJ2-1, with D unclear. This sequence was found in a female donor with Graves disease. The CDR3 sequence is CASSADRTSTRNEQFF. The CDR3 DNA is TGTGCCAGCAGCGCGGATAGGACGTCGACCCGAAATGAGCAGTTCTTC.